The 8 T cell receptor beta chains in this list originate from one sample, sequenced in a study of T cell repertoires in cytomegalovirus infection. TCRdb reanalysed the reads using MiXCR and keeps one entry per CDR3 protein. This table holds roughly 190,000 distinct CDR3 sequences, less than 9.5% found once. Sequencing input: PBMCs. Receptor source: a human donor in good health (CMV status not recorded). Some clones in this sample may be carry-over from other donors' samples.

The V gene is TRBV20-1, the J gene TRBJ1-4; D gene unclear. The CDR3 runs 16 residues. In germline, CDR1 is DFQATT, CDR2 SNEGSKA (reference sequence). V was trimmed by 0 bases and J by 2 bases, leaving 13 bases between them. The CDR3 protein is CSARDLPGGTNEKLFF. The CDR3 DNA reads as TGCAGTGCTAGAGATCTACCGGGTGGCACTAATGAAAAACTGTTTTTT.

The V gene is TRBV20-1, the J gene TRBJ2-3; D possibly corresponds to TRBD1 (6 bases). The CDR3 extends over 14 amino acids. The germline V gene has CDR1 DFQATT and CDR2 SNEGSKA (reference sequence). The ends were cut back, 5 bases at V and 3 bases at J, with 15 bases in the middle. The CDR3 loop reads CSAPTGWGTDTQYF. CDR3 in DNA: TGCAGTGCTCCGACAGGATGGGGAACAGATACGCAGTATTTT.

The chain has TRBV20-1 and TRBJ1-2, with D possibly TRBD1 on 5 matching bases. The CDR3 length is 15 residues. The ends were cut back, 6 bases at V and 0 bases at J, with 17 bases in the middle. Looked up from germline, CDR1 is DFQATT and CDR2 is SNEGSKA (reference sequence). The DNA for the CDR3 is TGCAGTGCAGGGGTGCAGGTTGGAGCTAACTATGGCTACACCTTC. It is translated as CSAGVQVGANYGYTF.

CDR3 nucleotide sequence: TGTGCCACGAGACGTAACCCGGGACAACGGAATCAGCCCCAGCATTTT. Translation: CATRRNPGQRNQPQHF. The chain joins TRBV15 to TRBJ1-5; TRBD1 is a possible D gene (6 bases). The V and J ends lost 9 bases and 4 bases respectively, with 22 bases between them. Germline lookup yields CDR1 LNHNV and CDR2 YYDKDF (reference sequence). The CDR3 has 16 residues.

This clonotype turned up a few times. This sequence joins TRBV7-6 and TRBJ2-1; 15 bases are shared with TRBD2. The germline V gene encodes CDR1 SGHVS and CDR2 FNYEAQ. The CDR3 is 17 residues long. With V trimmed by 5 bases and J by 12 bases, 14 bases remained unmatched. The CDR3 spells CASSLRRTSGRAVGQFF. In nucleotides, the CDR3 is TGTGCCAGCAGCCTCAGACGGACTAGCGGGAGGGCGGTTGGGCAGTTCTTC.

In its sample, this clonotype was seen many times. The V call is TRBV4-3, the J call TRBJ2-7; no clear D. Trimming removed 0 bases from V and 6 bases from J, with 6 bases in between. The V gene's germline CDR1 is LGHNA and CDR2 YSLEER. The CDR3 is made up of 12 amino acids. CDR3 sequence: CASSQDTGEQYF. The DNA of the CDR3 is TGCGCCAGCAGCCAAGATACTGGCGAGCAGTACTTC.

The DNA for the CDR3 is TGTGCCAGCAGCTCACCCGGGTCCGGCCGGGAGACCCAGTACTTC. The encoded protein is CASSSPGSGRETQYF. This rearrangement joins TRBV7-9 to TRBJ2-5; D remains unclear. This CDR3 contains 15 residues. CDR1 is SEHNR and CDR2 is FQNEAQ in the germline V gene (reference sequence). V gave up 4 bases and J gave up 5 bases, with 17 bases separating them. The full variable domain, rest sourced from reference TRBV7-9 and TRBJ2-5, is DTGVSQNPRHKITKRGQNVTFRCDPISEHNRLYWYRQTLGQGPEFLTYFQNEAQLEKSRLLSDRFSAERPKGSFSTLEIQRTEQGDSAMYLCASSSPGSGRETQYFGPGTRLLVL.

This clonotype was recorded at least ten times. The rearrangement links TRBV7-2 to TRBJ2-7; the D is unclear. V lost 9 bases to trimming and J lost 4 bases, with 7 bases between them. This CDR3 is 10 amino acids long. Germline V gives CDR1 SGHTA, CDR2 FQGNSA. The CDR3 loop is CARKKYEQYF. As DNA, the CDR3 is TGTGCCAGAAAAAAATACGAGCAGTACTTC.